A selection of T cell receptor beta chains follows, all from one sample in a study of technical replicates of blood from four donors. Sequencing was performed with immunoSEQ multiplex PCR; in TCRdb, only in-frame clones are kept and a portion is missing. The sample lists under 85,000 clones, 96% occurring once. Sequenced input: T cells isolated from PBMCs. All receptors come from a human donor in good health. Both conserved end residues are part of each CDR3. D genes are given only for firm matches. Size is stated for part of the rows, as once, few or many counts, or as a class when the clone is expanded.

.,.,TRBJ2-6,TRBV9,TGTGCCAGCAGCGTAGAAAACAGGGCTGGGGCCAACGTCCTGACTTTC,CASSVENRAGANVLTF
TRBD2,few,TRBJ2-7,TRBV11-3,TGTGCCAGCAGCTTAGAAAGGGGAGGTAGCGGGCCTTCCTACGAGCAGTACTTC,CASSLERGGSGPSYEQYF
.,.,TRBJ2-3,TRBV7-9,TGTGCCAGCAGCTTACTAGCGATAATAGGAGATACGCAGTATTTT,CASSLLAIIGDTQYF
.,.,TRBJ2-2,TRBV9,TGTGCCAGCGGGAGAAATACCGGGGAGCTGTTTTTT,CASGRNTGELFF
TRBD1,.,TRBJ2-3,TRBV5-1,TGCGCCAGCAGCCCGGGGACAGGGGAGGTCACAGATACGCAGTATTTT,CASSPGTGEVTDTQYF
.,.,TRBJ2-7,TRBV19,TGTGCCAGTAGTGCGCGGGGTCACTACGAGCAGTACTTC,CASSARGHYEQYF
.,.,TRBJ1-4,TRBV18,TGTGCCAGCTCACCACGAGGGCTAATCTCTGCAACTAATGAAAAACTGTTTTTT,CASSPRGLISATNEKLFF
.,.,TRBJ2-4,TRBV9,TGTGCCAGCAGCGGGGGGACTGGCCCACTCTGGGACATTCAGTACTTC,CASSGGTGPLWDIQYF
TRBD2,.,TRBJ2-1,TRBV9,TGTGCCAGCAGCGACGAGCGGGAGATCAATGAGCAGTTCTTC,CASSDEREINEQFF
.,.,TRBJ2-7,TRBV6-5,TGTGCCAGCGGGGAGGCTGAGACCTCCTACGAGCAGTACTTC,CASGEAETSYEQYF
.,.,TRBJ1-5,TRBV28,TGTGCCAGCCGGGACACTAATCAGCCCCAGCATTTT,CASRDTNQPQHF
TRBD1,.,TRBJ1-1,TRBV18,TGTGCCAGCTCACCACTCGGAGACAGGGGTGAAGCTTTCTTT,CASSPLGDRGEAFF
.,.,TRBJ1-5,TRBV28,TGTGCCAGCAGTCTGATAGAATACAATCAGCCCCAGCATTTT,CASSLIEYNQPQHF
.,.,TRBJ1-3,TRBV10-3,TGTGCCATCAGTGAGTCGAGGAGCTCTGGAAACACCATATATTTT,CAISESRSSGNTIYF
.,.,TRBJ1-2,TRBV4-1,TGCGCCAGCAGCTCTTACAGGGTAGCCGGCCCGGGGGGCTACACCTTC,CASSSYRVAGPGGYTF
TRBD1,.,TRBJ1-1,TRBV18,TGTGCCAGCTCACTATCGACAGGGAATAAAGAAGGAGCTTTCTTT,CASSLSTGNKEGAFF
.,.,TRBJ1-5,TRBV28,TGTGCCAGCAGGCGAGGACATTACCAGCCCCAGCATTTT,CASRRGHYQPQHF
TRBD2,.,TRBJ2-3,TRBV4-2,TGTGCCAGCAGCCAAGAAGGGATAGCGGGGTTGATGACAGATACGCAGTATTTT,CASSQEGIAGLMTDTQYF
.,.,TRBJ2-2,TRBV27,TGTGCCAGCAGTTTCCACTCGACCGGGGAGCTGTTTTTT,CASSFHSTGELFF
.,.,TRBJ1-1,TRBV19,TGTGCCAGTAGTATATGGCACCCCACTGAAGCTTTCTTT,CASSIWHPTEAFF
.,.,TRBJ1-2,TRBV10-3,TGTGCCATCCAAGCCGATTACTATGGCTACACCTTC,CAIQADYYGYTF
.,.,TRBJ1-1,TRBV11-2,TGTGCCAGCAGCTTCGGGACTGAAGCTTTCTTT,CASSFGTEAFF
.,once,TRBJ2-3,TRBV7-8,TGTGCCAGCTTTAGTGTCGCGTCAATCACAGATACGCAGTATTTT,CASFSVASITDTQYF
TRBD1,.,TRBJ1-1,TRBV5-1,TGCGCCAGCAGGTCCCAGGGGGTTTTTAGGGACACTGAAGCTTTCTTT,CASRSQGVFRDTEAFF
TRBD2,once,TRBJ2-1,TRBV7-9,TGTGCCACCCAGCGGGAGAGGTACAATGAGCAGTTCTTC,CATQRERYNEQFF
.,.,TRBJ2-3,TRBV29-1,TGCAGCGTTGTTATGAGCGGGACAGATACGCAGTATTTT,CSVVMSGTDTQYF
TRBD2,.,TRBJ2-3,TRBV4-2,TGTGCCAGCAGCCCTTCTAGCGGGAGCACAGATACGCAGTATTTT,CASSPSSGSTDTQYF
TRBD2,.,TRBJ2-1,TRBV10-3,TGTGCCATCAGTGACCTCGGGTATTCTAGCGGGGTATCAAATGAGCAGTTCTTC,CAISDLGYSSGVSNEQFF
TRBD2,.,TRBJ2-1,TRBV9,TGTGCCAGCAGCAGGACTAGCGGGAGGGAGAATGAGCAGTTCTTC,CASSRTSGRENEQFF
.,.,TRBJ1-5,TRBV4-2,TGTGCCAGCAGCCAAGCCCACTTTGATCAGCCCCAGCATTTT,CASSQAHFDQPQHF
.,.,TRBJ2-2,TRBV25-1,TGTGCCAGCAGTACTTTTAACACCGGGGAGCTGTTTTTT,CASSTFNTGELFF
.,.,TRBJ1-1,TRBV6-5,TGTGCCAGCAGTTACAGAGGGCACACTGAAGCTTTCTTT,CASSYRGHTEAFF
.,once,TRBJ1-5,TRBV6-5,TGTGCCAGCAGGCCCAGTGCCCGTAGCAATCAGCCCCAGCATTTT,CASRPSARSNQPQHF
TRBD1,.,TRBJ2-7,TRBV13,TGTGCCAGCAGCTCAGAGGACAGGACCCGGGAGCAGTACTTC,CASSSEDRTREQYF
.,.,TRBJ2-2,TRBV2,TGTGCCAGCAAAGAGGGAATTAACACCGGGGAGCTGTTTTTT,CASKEGINTGELFF
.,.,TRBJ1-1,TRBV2,TGTGCCAGCAGGCCCAGTGGAGCGCTGAACACTGAAGCTTTCTTT,CASRPSGALNTEAFF
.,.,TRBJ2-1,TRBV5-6,TGTGCCAGCAGCTCGCCCCCCTCGGGTGAGCAGTTCTTC,CASSSPPSGEQFF
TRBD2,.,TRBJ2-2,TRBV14,TGTGCCAGCAGCCCACGGACTAGCGGGGGCGGGGAGCTGTTTTTT,CASSPRTSGGGELFF
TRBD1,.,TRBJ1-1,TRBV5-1,TGCGCCAGCAGCTTGGAGGGGGCAGCAATGGTCACTGAAGCTTTCTTT,CASSLEGAAMVTEAFF
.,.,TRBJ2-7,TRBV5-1,TGCGCCAGCAGCTTAAATGGCGGGGGCACATACGAGCAGTACTTC,CASSLNGGGTYEQYF
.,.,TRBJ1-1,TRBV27,TGTGCCAGCAGTTCTAGAACCAAAAACACTGAAGCTTTCTTT,CASSSRTKNTEAFF
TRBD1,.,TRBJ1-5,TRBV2,TGTGCCAGCAGTTTGGGACAGCAAGGGTTTAGGCAGCCCCAGCATTTT,CASSLGQQGFRQPQHF
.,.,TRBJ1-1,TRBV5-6,TGTGCCAGCAGCTTGGGCAGGGGTAGGGGGACTGAAGCTTTCTTT,CASSLGRGRGTEAFF
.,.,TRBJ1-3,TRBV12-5,TGTGCTAGTGGTTCAGCGGCAGGGGAATATGGAAACACCATATATTTT,CASGSAAGEYGNTIYF
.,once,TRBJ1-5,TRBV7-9,TGTGCCAGCAGCTCGACTCTATATAGCAATCAGCCCCAGCATTTT,CASSSTLYSNQPQHF
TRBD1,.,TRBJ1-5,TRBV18,TGTGCCAGCTCACCTGTCCCGGGACAGACCCCGAAGGGTCAGCCCCAGCATTTT,CASSPVPGQTPKGQPQHF
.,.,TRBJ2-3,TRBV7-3,TGTGCCAGCAGCTTCGGGACTAGCACAGATACGCAGTATTTT,CASSFGTSTDTQYF
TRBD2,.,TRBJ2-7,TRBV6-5,TGTGCCAGCAGCCCCTTAGCGGGAGAAGGGTACGAGCAGTACTTC,CASSPLAGEGYEQYF
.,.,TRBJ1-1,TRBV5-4,TGTGCCAGCAGCTTGGTCGGGGTTGAATACACTGAAGCTTTCTTT,CASSLVGVEYTEAFF
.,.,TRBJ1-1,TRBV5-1,TGCGCCAGCAGCTTGGCGAGGGTGGGGACTGAAGCTTTCTTT,CASSLARVGTEAFF
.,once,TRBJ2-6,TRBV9,TGTGCCAGCAGCGACAGGGATTCTGGGGCCAACGTCCTGACTTTC,CASSDRDSGANVLTF
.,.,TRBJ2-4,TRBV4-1,TGCGCCAGCAGCCAAGACTCCCGACTAAGCATTCAGTACTTC,CASSQDSRLSIQYF
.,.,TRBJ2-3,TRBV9,TGTGCCAGCAGCTCTATAGGGGGTCATGGGGCAGATACGCAGTATTTT,CASSSIGGHGADTQYF